Shown below are 14 T cell receptor beta chains from a single sample sequenced in a study of T cells in Graves' hyperthyroidism and ophthalmopathy. What was amplified from RNA transcripts were TCR beta CDR3 regions. The TCR CDR3 was amplified in a first-round RT-PCR using the HTBI primer set. MiXCR was run by TCRdb on the multiplex PCR reads, yielding one entry per CDR3 protein. The data hold about 270,000 distinct CDR3 sequences, with 20% to 25% observed a single time. Source material: blood. The receptors were sampled from a young man with Graves' ophthalmopathy.

J is TRBJ2-3 and V is TRBV20-1; 10 bases map to TRBD1. Germline V gene sequence: CDR1 DFQATT, CDR2 SNEGSKA (reference sequence). The CDR3 sequence is 16 residues long. Germline trimming cut 1 base from V and 3 bases from J; bases unmatched to any gene: 7. Here the CDR3 DNA reads TGCAGTGCTAGAGTACCAAGACAGGGGGCGACAGATACGCAGTATTTT. Amino acids: CSARVPRQGATDTQYF.

The table lists this clonotype with many counts. The chain couples TRBV30 to TRBJ1-6; possibly TRBD1 for D (6 bases). The CDR3 is made up of 15 amino acids. CDR1 and CDR2 (germline): GTSNPN, SVGIG (reference sequence). Trimming removed 4 bases at V and 7 bases at J, with 17 bases between. The CDR3 here is CAWTRKDSSNSPLHF. The CDR3 region has the DNA TGTGCCTGGACCCGAAAGGACAGTTCAAATTCACCCCTCCACTTT.

This clonotype was found many times. This chain links TRBV5-1 with TRBJ1-5, with D hard to call. The CDR3 consists of 15 residues. Germline V gene sequence: CDR1 SGHRS, CDR2 YFSETQ. Trimming removed 0 bases at V and 0 bases at J, with 7 bases between. This chain's CDR3 is CASSLVAGSNQPQHF. The CDR3 bases are TGCGCCAGCAGCTTGGTGGCGGGTAGCAATCAGCCCCAGCATTTT.

The CDR3 here is CATSDFSRESGSYNEQFF. The CDR3 bases are TGTGCCACCAGTGATTTCTCGCGGGAGTCTGGCTCCTACAATGAGCAGTTCTTC. The V and J genes are TRBV24-1 and TRBJ2-1; 7 bases agree with TRBD2. V lost 1 base to trimming and J lost 0 bases; unmatched junction nucleotides: 8. This CDR3 spans 18 amino acids. Germline V lookup: CDR1 KGHDR, CDR2 SFDVKD.

This chain's CDR3 is CASSLSDQETQYF. DNA for the CDR3: TGTGCCAGCAGCTTAAGCGACCAAGAGACCCAGTACTTC. V is TRBV7-3 and J is TRBJ2-5; no clear D gene. V was cut by 1 base and J by 0 bases, with 3 bases left in between. Germline values: CDR1 SGHTA, CDR2 FQGTGA. This CDR3 region has 13 residues.

The table lists this clonotype with many counts. The chain employs TRBV27 and TRBJ1-1; 7 nucleotides match TRBD1. CDR3 length: 13 residues. The ends lost 3 bases at V and 6 bases at J; junction bases unmatched: 4. Per germline, CDR1 MNHEY and CDR2 SMNVEV (reference sequence). Here the CDR3 DNA reads TGTGCCAGCAGTTTCTCAGGGGGATCTGAAGCTTTCTTT. It codes for CASSFSGGSEAFF.

This clonotype was counted at least ten times. V and J are TRBV11-3 and TRBJ2-2; D is perhaps TRBD1 (6 bases). The CDR3 has 15 amino acids. CDR1 and CDR2 from the germline V gene are SGHNT and YENEEA. Trimming stripped 5 bases from V and 4 bases from J, with 14 bases between. CDR3 loop: CASSPPGHGTGELFF. The DNA of the CDR3 is TGTGCCAGCAGCCCTCCGGGACATGGCACCGGGGAGCTGTTTTTT.

J is TRBJ1-4 and V is TRBV7-8; D is perhaps TRBD1 (5 bases). Germline CDR1 and CDR2: SGHVS and FQNEAQ. The V gene lost 1 base and the J gene lost 7 bases, with 10 bases spanning the gap. The CDR3 has 14 residues. Written as DNA, the CDR3 is TGTGCCAGCAGCTTAGGCAGGGCGGCTGAAAAACTGTTTTTT. It translates to CASSLGRAAEKLFF.

This clonotype has a handful of counts. The rearrangement uses TRBV12-3 or TRBV12-4 and TRBJ1-1; D call uncertain. V lost 3 bases, J lost 9 bases, and 17 bases lay in between. This CDR3 has 14 residues. The CDR3 DNA is TGTGCCAGCAGTTTTCCGGTAGTCTCGGTACAAGCTTTCTTT. Protein product: CASSFPVVSVQAFF.

This clonotype came up many times. This chain uses TRBV11-2 with TRBJ1-1; D remains unclear. Germline V gene sequence: CDR1 SGHAT, CDR2 FQNNGV. The V and J ends lost 5 bases and 7 bases respectively, with 11 bases between them. There are 12 residues in the CDR3. In DNA form, the CDR3 reads TGTGCCAGCAGCCCAGATCGATATGAAGCTTTCTTT. Its protein is CASSPDRYEAFF.

This clonotype was picked up many times. This sequence joins TRBV27 and TRBJ1-1; D is perhaps TRBD1 (5 bases). V was shortened by 4 bases and J by 1 base, with 16 bases between the two germline ends. Germline V CDR1 and CDR2: MNHEY, SMNVEV (reference sequence). The CDR3 is made up of 16 amino acids. The CDR3 loop reads CASSSSPGTRNTEAFF. CDR3 sequence (DNA): TGTGCCAGCAGTTCATCCCCGGGGACCCGGAACACTGAAGCTTTCTTT.

In its sample, this clonotype was seen a few times. The V call is TRBV18, the J call TRBJ2-2; D is uncertain. Trimming removed 3 bases at V and 4 bases at J, with 9 bases between. Germline lookup yields CDR1 KGHSH and CDR2 LQKENI. This CDR3 contains 14 residues. The CDR3 spells CASSPLSITGELFF. CDR3 sequence (DNA): TGTGCCAGCTCACCCCTAAGTATCACCGGGGAGCTGTTTTTT.

This chain links TRBV2 with TRBJ2-5; D is unresolved. V was trimmed by 8 bases and J by 0 bases, leaving 13 bases between them. Germline values: CDR1 SNHLY, CDR2 FYNNEI. The CDR3 sequence is 14 residues long. The CDR3 here is CASQGAEDQETQYF. CDR3 DNA: TGTGCCAGCCAAGGTGCGGAAGACCAAGAGACCCAGTACTTC.

This clonotype occurred a few times. The V call is TRBV7-9, the J call TRBJ2-5; D gene uncertain. Germline CDR1 SEHNR, CDR2 FQNEAQ (reference sequence). With 0 bases removed from V and 7 bases from J, the gap between germline ends came to 6 bases. CDR3 length: 12 residues. Here the CDR3 DNA reads TGTGCCAGCAGCTTAGCGGAACGGACCCAGTACTTC. It specifies CASSLAERTQYF.